This TCR beta chain emerged from a study of cytomegalovirus exposure and HLA in healthy donors (TCRdb year 2017). Describing the broader study: In an earlier analysis of roughly 500 of the donors, about 270 Gb of sequence data and some 100 million unique TCR beta sequences from roughly 190 million T cells were reported. Among over 350 genotyped donors of the cohort, an average of approximately 240,000 unique TCR beta nucleotide sequences were sequenced per donor, around a sixth of them non-productive. A later analysis re-examined previously published TCR beta repertoires from roughly 650 donors and added high-resolution HLA genotyping to investigate patterns of TCR occurrence. All discovery cohort repertoires had been generated on a single sequencing platform. To predict cytomegalovirus infection status, the study combined high-throughput TCR immunosequencing, statistical association of individual TCRs with disease status, and machine learning. The T cell repertoires of several hundred subjects were profiled by immunosequencing and related to cytomegalovirus serostatus. Of the approximately 400 genotyped donors, over 70% fell in the genetic ancestry cluster associated with self-reported Caucasian donors. An earlier analysis of some 600 of the donors applied high-throughput TCR beta sequencing to assess whether each TCR beta V gene segment acted as functional or pseudogenic. Around 300 gigabases of sequencing data and 70 million to 100 million unique TCR sequences were included in an early release covering about 600 HLA-typed donors. The later analysis used no new phenotypic data to find candidate immune exposures, relying instead on TCR beta sequences and their occurrence across donors. In a later genetic analysis, genome-wide SNP genotypes for about 65% of the roughly 700 donors were used, and that subset was treated as a discovery cohort. Along with the roughly 700-subject first cohort, a separate validation cohort of over a hundred different subjects was used. The study aimed to test whether signatures of past pathogen exposure could be identified by cataloging public T cell receptors. Several DR-DQ haplotypes were treated as single units for association and clustering because of strong linkage in the cohort. Donor age, sex, ethnicity and CMV serostatus were compiled alongside the repertoire data. Class I and class II HLA loci were covered by the typing at four-digit resolution. Typing coverage differed by locus: A, B, C, DRB1 and DQB1 were typed in about 629-640 donors, DQA1 in 522, DPA1 in 600 to 610, and DPB1 in 400 to 490.

Results and caveats for the whole study, not just this receptor: According to a later analysis, most CMV-associated TCR beta chains appeared to be HLA-restricted, and the HLA associations seemed to be driven largely by CMV exposure. Correlated functional status among segregating V segments might be attributable to linkage disequilibrium, but an unknown experimental factor could not be ruled out. Because HLA typing was unavailable for some donors at each locus, only the typed subset was used in association tests. According to a later analysis, parvovirus B19, influenza, CMV and Epstein-Barr virus appeared linked to several top co-occurrence clusters. In a later analysis, HLA-associated TCR beta chains were found to be more clonally expanded and to have lower generation probabilities than equally common non-associated chains. A further reported finding was that TCR beta sequences accurately predicted the HLA-A and HLA-B alleles for most subjects in the first cohort. Sequencing depth was assumed to be roughly uniform across donors in the presence/absence analyses, though that assumption may not hold. A few of the identified cytomegalovirus-associated TCR beta chains were confirmed in vitro to be specific for cytomegalovirus antigens. V-gene and J-gene trimming of TCR beta chains was associated with a missense DCLRE1C variant in a later genetic analysis, and the association was replicated in an independent cohort. Because counts were too low, seventeen rarely observed V segments, including chromosome 9 orphons, were left out of the earlier analysis of approximately 580 of the donors. It was suggested by the authors that the approach could potentially be generalized to other disease states and immunological phenotypes. An earlier analysis of around 500 of the donors showed that most TCR beta V segments appeared in productive rearrangements either about 87% or about 30% of the time, which broadly matched IMGT annotations. Strong co-occurrence of HLA alleles, especially DR and DQ, made assigning TCR associations to individual alleles difficult. Immune exposure information for the cohort was limited to CMV serostatus. The classifier was reported to diagnose cytomegalovirus status with high specificity and sensitivity in both the original and validation cohorts. Only TCR beta chains were sequenced in this cohort, and the absence of alpha or paired-chain data limited detectable features. According to a later analysis, TCR association rates differed among HLA loci, with DRB1 alleles showing the most associated TCRs and HLA-C alleles showing the fewest. A group of highly shared sequence variants was considered likely to be a technical artifact of the sequencing pipeline. Compared with the roughly 670-donor mean, donors in an Asian-associated ancestry cluster had fewer N-insertions in productive TCRs, according to a later genetic analysis. Specific HLA alleles were associated with 15,000 to 20,000 TCR beta sequences at a false discovery rate of 0.05 in a later analysis. While some public TCRs were present in many individuals, most TCR sequences turned up only very rarely across donors. Some IMGT-functional V segments, including TRBV6-2 and TRBV6-3, could not be distinguished by the 87-base-pair reads and were therefore excluded. The study listed 150 to 200 TCR beta chains as associated with cytomegalovirus.

CDR1 and CDR2 (SGDLS, YYNGEE) derive from the germline V gene. V and J lose 1 base and 2 bases, and a span of 10 bases separates them. From its cysteine to its phenylalanine, the CDR3 spans 15 amino acids. Only the CDR3 portion is preserved as DNA: 45 bases, with reading frame beginning at the first base. The cohort was made up of approximately 670 healthy bone marrow donors. Cohort members were all nominally healthy when sampled, although unrecorded immune exposures were likely present. The donor tested CMV seronegative, placing the donor among the roughly 350 seronegative members of the cohort. A peripheral blood sample was collected from each donor, and TCR beta sequencing was performed on peripheral blood mononuclear cells. The Qiagen DNeasy Blood Extraction Kit was used to extract genomic DNA from the blood cell samples. Libraries were constructed by the immunoSEQ multiplex PCR assay. A mixture of 60 forward primers for TCR Vbeta segments and 13 reverse primers for TCR Jbeta segments was used in the multiplex PCR. The CDR3 region of rearranged TCR beta genes was amplified from genomic DNA by a multiplex PCR assay. Amplified TCR beta libraries were sequenced as 87-base-pair reads on the Illumina HiSeq System. Concerning the study's data processing: A later analysis tallied 70 million to 100 million unique TCR beta chains across the 660 or so repertoires, and approximately 12 million of those chains were shared by two or more donors. To remove PCR and sequencing errors, raw reads were error-corrected and collapsed into unique sequences using a nearest-neighbor algorithm that merged closely related sequences. Alignment of CDR3 sequences to IMGT reference sequences was used to assign V, D and J gene segments. For a sequence to be retained, at least a six-nucleotide match to both a V gene segment and a J gene segment was required. A rearrangement counted as productive if the CDR3 had no stop codons and remained in frame with V and J, and every other rearrangement counted as non-productive. Following IMGT convention, CDR3 was defined as the stretch from the second conserved V-encoded cysteine up to the conserved J-encoded phenylalanine. The earlier analysis of some 550 of the donors excluded any sequence lacking an unambiguous match to a single V gene segment. An earlier analysis of a few hundred of the donors classified V segments as functional when productive rearrangements were above 56.7% and as segregating when the standard deviation between donors was above 5%. To diagnose cytomegalovirus status from the catalog of TCR beta chain sequences, a statistical classification framework was built. In a later analysis, V and J genes were assigned by comparing TCR nucleotide sequences against IMGT/GENE-DB human TR gene sequences. The TCRdist pipeline was used in a later analysis to assign CDR3 sequences and most-parsimonious VDJ recombination scenarios. In a later analysis, each TCR beta chain was defined by its CDR3 amino acid sequence together with its V-gene family, and reads without a unique V-gene family were excluded. In a later analysis, several hundred highly shared, low-generation-probability nucleotide sequences were removed to address suspected cross-contamination and a sequencing artifact. A later analysis calculated a clonal expansion index for each public chain from normalized within-repertoire ranks of inferred template counts. Generation probabilities in a later analysis came from a VDJ recombination model fitted to out-of-frame rearrangements, and those results were checked against IGoR. In a later analysis, TCR-TCR, TCR-HLA and TCR-CMV co-occurrence was scored with hypergeometric tests, and a repertoire-size bias correction was applied to TCR pairs. A later analysis estimated false discovery rates by permuting HLA or CMV assignments 20 times. In a later analysis, co-occurring TCRs were grouped using DBSCAN, and TCRdist sequence similarity was added for clustering within HLA-allele-positive subsets. Repertoires with fewer than 30,000 or more than 120,000 public chains were left out of co-occurrence clustering, as were five repertoires with anomalous nucleotide sharing. The table comes from immuneACCESS by way of TCRdb, which keeps in-frame sequences with V and J called. Part of the clones is missing from these tables; in studies checked, under half for an unresolved V gene and the rest for unknown reasons. The V and J calls and clone size come from that table; D and trimming were worked out from the DNA. This sample's table carries approximately 190,000 clones. 6.5% of the sample rests with the top ten.

With respect to this clone: This receptor's antigen is unknown.

Sequenced sample: PBMCs. The clonotype was recovered from a man aged 25 to 40 in good health and CMV-seronegative. The sequence links TRBV9 to TRBJ2-1, with TRBD1 as a weak D call on 6 bases. Read as DNA, the sequence is TGTGCCAGCAGCGTATTTGGGGGCCCCTACAATGAGCAGTTCTTC. Its coded protein is CASSVFGGPYNEQFF.